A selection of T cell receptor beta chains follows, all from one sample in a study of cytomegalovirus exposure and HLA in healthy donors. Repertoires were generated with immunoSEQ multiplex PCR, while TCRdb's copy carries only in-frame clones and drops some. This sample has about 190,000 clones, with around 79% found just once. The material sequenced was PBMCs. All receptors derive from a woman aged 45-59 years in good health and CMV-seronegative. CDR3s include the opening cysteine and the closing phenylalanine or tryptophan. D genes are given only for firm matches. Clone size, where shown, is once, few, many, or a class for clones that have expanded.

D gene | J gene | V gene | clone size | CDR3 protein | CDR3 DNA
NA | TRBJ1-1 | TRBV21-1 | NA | CASSGGGGVNTEAFF | TGTGCCAGCTCCGGAGGGGGAGGGGTGAACACTGAAGCTTTCTTT
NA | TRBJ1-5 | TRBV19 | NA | CASSIGQGLGNQPQHF | TGTGCCAGTAGTATTGGGCAGGGATTGGGCAATCAGCCCCAGCATTTT
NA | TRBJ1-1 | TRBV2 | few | CAIRGGTEAFF | TGTGCCATCCGCGGGGGTACTGAAGCTTTCTTT
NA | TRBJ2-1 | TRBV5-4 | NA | CASTIGLPTGHNEQFF | TGTGCCAGCACCATCGGACTTCCAACTGGGCACAATGAGCAGTTCTTC
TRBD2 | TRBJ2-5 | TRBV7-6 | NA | CASSLGSGVAIKQETQYF | TGTGCCAGCAGCTTGGGGAGCGGGGTAGCCATCAAACAAGAGACCCAGTACTTC
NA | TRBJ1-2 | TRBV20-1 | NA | CSAILTNGYTF | TGCAGTGCTATTTTGACAAATGGCTACACCTTC
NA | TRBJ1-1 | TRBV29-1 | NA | CSVDPRGFSTEAFF | TGCAGCGTTGATCCCCGGGGATTTAGCACTGAAGCTTTCTTT
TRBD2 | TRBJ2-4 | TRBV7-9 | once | CASSSGGENIQYF | TGTGCCAGCAGCTCGGGAGGGGAAAACATTCAGTACTTC
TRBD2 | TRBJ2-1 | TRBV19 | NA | CASRGLAGGLYNEQFF | TGTGCCAGTAGGGGACTAGCGGGGGGTCTATACAATGAGCAGTTCTTC
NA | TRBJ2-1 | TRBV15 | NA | CATSSLAGIASYNEQFF | TGTGCCACCAGCAGCCTCGCGGGTATCGCCTCCTACAATGAGCAGTTCTTC
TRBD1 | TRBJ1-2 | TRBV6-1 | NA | CASSEVGQGAANYGYTF | TGTGCCAGCAGTGAAGTGGGACAGGGGGCAGCTAACTATGGCTACACCTTC
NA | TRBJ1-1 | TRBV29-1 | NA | CSVLLRPGHTNTEAFF | TGCAGCGTTTTGTTGAGACCGGGACACACGAACACTGAAGCTTTCTTT
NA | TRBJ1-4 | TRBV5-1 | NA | CASSLPGVNEKLFF | TGCGCCAGCAGCTTGCCGGGGGTTAATGAAAAACTGTTTTTT
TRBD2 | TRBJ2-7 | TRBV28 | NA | CASSWTSGSNEQYF | TGTGCCAGCAGCTGGACTAGCGGGAGTAATGAGCAGTACTTC
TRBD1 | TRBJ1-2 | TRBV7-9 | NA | CASSHTDPGRGLRNYGYTF | TGTGCCAGCAGCCATACCGACCCGGGCAGGGGGTTGAGGAACTATGGCTACACCTTC
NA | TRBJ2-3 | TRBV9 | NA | CASSPPEDPRGDTQYF | TGTGCCAGCAGCCCACCGGAAGATCCTCGGGGAGATACGCAGTATTTT
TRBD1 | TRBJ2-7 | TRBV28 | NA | CASWTGTGVYEQYF | TGTGCCAGCTGGACCGGGACAGGGGTTTACGAGCAGTACTTC
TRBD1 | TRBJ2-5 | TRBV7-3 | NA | CASSRTGVRQETQYF | TGTGCCAGCAGCCGGACAGGGGTGAGGCAAGAGACCCAGTACTTC
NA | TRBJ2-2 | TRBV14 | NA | CASSQGIRIWNTGELFF | TGTGCCAGCAGCCAAGGGATCAGGATTTGGAACACCGGGGAGCTGTTTTTT
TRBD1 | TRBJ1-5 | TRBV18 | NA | CASSPSTGGNQPQHF | TGTGCCAGCTCACCCTCGACAGGGGGCAATCAGCCCCAGCATTTT
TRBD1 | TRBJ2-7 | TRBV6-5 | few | CASSYVQGNYEQYF | TGTGCCAGCAGTTACGTACAGGGGAATTACGAGCAGTACTTC
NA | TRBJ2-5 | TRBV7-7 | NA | CASSLAGMGETQYF | TGTGCTAGCAGCTTGGCGGGGATGGGAGAGACCCAGTACTTC
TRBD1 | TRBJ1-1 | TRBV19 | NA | CASSLQGDTEAFF | TGTGCCAGTAGTCTACAGGGGGACACTGAAGCTTTCTTT
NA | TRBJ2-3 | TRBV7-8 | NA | CASSSKRVDTQYF | TGTGCCAGCAGCTCAAAGAGAGTCGATACGCAGTATTTT
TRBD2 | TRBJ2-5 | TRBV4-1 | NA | CASSQAGGQETQYF | TGCGCCAGCAGCCAAGCGGGGGGCCAAGAGACCCAGTACTTC
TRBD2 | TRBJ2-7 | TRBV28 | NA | CASSLVAGYEQYF | TGTGCCAGCAGTTTGGTAGCGGGCTACGAGCAGTACTTC
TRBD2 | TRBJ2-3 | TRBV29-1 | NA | CSAKRGGTDTQYF | TGCAGCGCGAAGCGGGGGGGCACAGATACGCAGTATTTT
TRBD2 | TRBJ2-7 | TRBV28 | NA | CASSTIGLAGARRNEQYF | TGTGCCAGCAGCACGATCGGACTAGCGGGAGCGAGGCGGAACGAGCAGTACTTC
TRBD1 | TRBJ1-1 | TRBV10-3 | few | CAIRDRGNTEAFF | TGTGCCATCAGGGACAGGGGGAACACTGAAGCTTTCTTT
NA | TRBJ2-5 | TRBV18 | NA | CASSQPGLLGETQYF | TGTGCCAGCTCTCAGCCGGGACTTCTAGGAGAGACCCAGTACTTC
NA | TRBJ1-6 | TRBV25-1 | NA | CASSADSRAPYNSPLHF | TGTGCCAGCAGCGCTGACAGCCGAGCGCCCTATAATTCACCCCTCCACTTT
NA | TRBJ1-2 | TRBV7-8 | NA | CASSPLTASNYGYTF | TGTGCCAGCAGCCCCCTGACAGCTTCTAACTATGGCTACACCTTC
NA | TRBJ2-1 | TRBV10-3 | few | CAIRNQGYEQFF | TGTGCCATCAGAAACCAGGGCTATGAGCAGTTCTTC
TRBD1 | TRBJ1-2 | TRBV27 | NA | CASSRPGQGKNYTF | TGTGCCAGCAGCCGTCCCGGACAGGGTAAGAACTACACCTTC
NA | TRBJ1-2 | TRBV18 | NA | CASSPNSNIYGYTF | TGTGCCAGCTCACCGAACAGCAACATTTATGGCTACACCTTC
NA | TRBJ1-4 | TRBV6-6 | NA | CASSYTDGVANEKLFF | TGTGCCAGCAGTTACACGGACGGGGTTGCTAATGAAAAACTGTTTTTT
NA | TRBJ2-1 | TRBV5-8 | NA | CASSMGMGDEQFF | TGTGCCAGCAGCATGGGAATGGGCGATGAGCAGTTCTTC
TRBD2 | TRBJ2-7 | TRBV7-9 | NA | CASSLASGLANSYEQYF | TGTGCCAGCAGCTTAGCCTCGGGACTAGCAAATTCCTACGAGCAGTACTTC
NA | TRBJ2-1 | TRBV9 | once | CASSKLDRRNEQFF | TGTGCCAGCAGCAAACTTGACAGGCGCAATGAGCAGTTCTTC
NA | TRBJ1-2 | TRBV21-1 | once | CASSKGDRAWYGYTF | TGTGCCAGCAGCAAAGGGGACAGGGCTTGGTATGGCTACACCTTC
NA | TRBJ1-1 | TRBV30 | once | CAWSGQSVTEAFF | TGTGCCTGGAGTGGGCAGAGCGTCACTGAAGCTTTCTTT
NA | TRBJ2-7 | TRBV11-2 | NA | CASSSWTGRVYEQYF | TGTGCCAGCAGCTCCTGGACAGGGAGGGTGTACGAGCAGTACTTC
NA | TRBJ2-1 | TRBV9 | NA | CASSVELYNEQFF | TGTGCCAGCAGCGTAGAACTCTACAATGAGCAGTTCTTC
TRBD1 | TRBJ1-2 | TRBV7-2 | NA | CASAQGAEGYTF | TGTGCCAGCGCTCAGGGGGCGGAAGGCTACACCTTC
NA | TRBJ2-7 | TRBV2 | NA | CASREGAYEQYF | TGTGCCAGCAGGGAAGGGGCATACGAGCAGTACTTC
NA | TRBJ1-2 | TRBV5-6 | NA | CASSLPAGSGYTF | TGTGCCAGCAGCTTGCCGGCCGGGAGTGGCTACACCTTC
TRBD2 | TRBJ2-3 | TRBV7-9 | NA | CASSLTSGSGGTTDTQYF | TGTGCCAGCAGCTTAACTAGCGGGAGTGGGGGTACAACAGATACGCAGTATTTT
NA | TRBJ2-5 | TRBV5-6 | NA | CASSLGRRGETQYF | TGTGCCAGCAGCTTGGGCAGGCGAGGGGAGACCCAGTACTTC
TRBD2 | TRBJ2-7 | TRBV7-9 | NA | CSSSLGHTSGSNLREQYF | TGTTCCAGCAGCTTAGGACATACTAGCGGGAGTAACCTACGCGAGCAGTACTTC
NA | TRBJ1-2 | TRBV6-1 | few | CASSEALVGTYGYTF | TGTGCCAGCAGTGAAGCGCTCGTCGGGACTTATGGCTACACCTTC
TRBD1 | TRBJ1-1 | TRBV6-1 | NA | CASSVQGGAEAFF | TGTGCCAGCAGTGTACAGGGGGGGGCAGAAGCTTTCTTT
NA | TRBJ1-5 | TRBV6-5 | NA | CASSALGGADQPQHF | TGTGCCAGCAGCGCCCTAGGGGGGGCTGATCAGCCCCAGCATTTT
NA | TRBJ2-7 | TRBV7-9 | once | CASSSVLAYEQYF | TGTGCCAGCAGCTCTGTCTTAGCCTACGAGCAGTACTTC
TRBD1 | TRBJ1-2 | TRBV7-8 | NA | CASSPDRVEANYGYTF | TGTGCCAGCAGCCCGGACAGGGTAGAGGCTAACTATGGCTACACCTTC
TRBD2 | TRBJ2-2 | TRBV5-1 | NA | CASSPRLAGGPAGTGELFF | TGCGCCAGCAGCCCAAGACTAGCGGGAGGGCCGGCGGGCACCGGGGAGCTGTTTTTT
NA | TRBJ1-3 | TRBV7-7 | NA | CASTGGWKGLGGNTIYF | TGTGCTAGCACCGGAGGATGGAAGGGACTGGGGGGAAACACCATATATTTT
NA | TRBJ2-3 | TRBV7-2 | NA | CASSQRGTDTQYF | TGTGCCAGCAGCCAACGGGGCACAGATACGCAGTATTTT